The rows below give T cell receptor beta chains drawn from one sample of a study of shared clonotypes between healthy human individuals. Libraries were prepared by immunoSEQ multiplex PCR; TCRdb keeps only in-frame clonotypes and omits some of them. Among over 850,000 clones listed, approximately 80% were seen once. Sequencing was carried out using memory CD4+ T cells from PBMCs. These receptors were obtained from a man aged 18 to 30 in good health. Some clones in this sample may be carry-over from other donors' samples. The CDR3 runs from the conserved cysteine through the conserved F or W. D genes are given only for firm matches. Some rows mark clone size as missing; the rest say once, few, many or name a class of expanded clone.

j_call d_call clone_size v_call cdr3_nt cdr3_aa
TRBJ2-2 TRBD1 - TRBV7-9 TGTGCCAGCAGCTCCCGGACAGGAGAGACCGGGGAGCTGTTTTTT CASSSRTGETGELFF
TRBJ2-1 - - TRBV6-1 TGTGCCAGCAGTGAAGTCGGACAGCGGTGGGGGAATGAGCAGTTCTTC CASSEVGQRWGNEQFF
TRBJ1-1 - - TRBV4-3 TGCGCCAGCAGCCAAGATCCAGCGGGGGGCATCACTGAAGCTTTCTTT CASSQDPAGGITEAFF
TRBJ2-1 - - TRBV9 TGTGCCAGCAGCGTAGACCCACTAGCATCGAGTGAGCAGTTCTTC CASSVDPLASSEQFF
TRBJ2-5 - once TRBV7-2 TGTGCCAGCAGCTTAGCCGGCAAGGAGACCCAGTACTTC CASSLAGKETQYF
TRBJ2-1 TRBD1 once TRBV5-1 TGCGCCAGCAGCCCAAGGACAGGGGGCGATGAGCAGTTCTTC CASSPRTGGDEQFF
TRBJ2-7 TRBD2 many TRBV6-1 TGTGCCAGCAGTGAAGCGCGGGGGGGACTAGCGGGATATGGGGAGCAGTACTTC CASSEARGGLAGYGEQYF
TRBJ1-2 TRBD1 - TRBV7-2 TGTGCCAGCAGCTTACAATCCCCGAAGGGGGCCGGTGGCTACACCTTC CASSLQSPKGAGGYTF
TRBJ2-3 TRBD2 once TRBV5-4 TGTGCCAGCAGATCCGCGGCGGGAGGGCCAACGGATACGCAGTATTTT CASRSAAGGPTDTQYF
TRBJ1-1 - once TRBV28 TGTGCCAGCCGTGGAGGGAACACTGAAGCTTTCTTT CASRGGNTEAFF
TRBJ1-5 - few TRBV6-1 TGTGCCAGCAGTGACACCCCAAGACAGCATTTT CASSDTPRQHF
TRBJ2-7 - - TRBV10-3 TGTGCCATCTCCATCTCTCCCCGTTTCGGGAACTACGAGCAGTACTTC CAISISPRFGNYEQYF
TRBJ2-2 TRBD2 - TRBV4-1 TGCGCCAGCAGCCCGTGGGCTAGCGGGAAGGGCGGGGAGCTGTTTTTT CASSPWASGKGGELFF
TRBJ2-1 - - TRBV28 TGTGCCAGCAGCCCTAAGGAGCAGTTCTTC CASSPKEQFF
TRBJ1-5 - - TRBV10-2 TGCGCCAGCTCCCCAGTTCAGGGGAATCAGCCCCAGCATTTT CASSPVQGNQPQHF
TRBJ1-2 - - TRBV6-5 TGTGCCAGCAGTTACGAACGGGGGCAGTTTGGCTACACCTTC CASSYERGQFGYTF
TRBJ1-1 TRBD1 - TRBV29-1 TGCAGCGTCCCTGGCAGGGGGTATACTGAAGCTTTCTTT CSVPGRGYTEAFF
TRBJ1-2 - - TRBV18 TGTGCCAGCTCCCCCGCGCGGCTCTATGGCTACACCTTC CASSPARLYGYTF
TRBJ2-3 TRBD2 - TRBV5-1 TGCGCCAGCAGCCTGGGACTAGACACAGATACGCAGTATTTT CASSLGLDTDTQYF
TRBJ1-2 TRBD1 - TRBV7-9 TGTGCCAGCAGCAGGACAGGGTATGACTATGGCTACACCTTC CASSRTGYDYGYTF
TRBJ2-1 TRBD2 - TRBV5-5 TGTGCCAGCAGCTTGTATCTACTAGCGGGAGCATTAGGTGAGCAGTTCTTC CASSLYLLAGALGEQFF
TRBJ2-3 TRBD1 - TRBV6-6 TGTGCCAGCAAAGGACAGGGAGGCACAGATACGCAGTATTTT CASKGQGGTDTQYF
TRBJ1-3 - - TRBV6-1 TGTGCCAGCAGTGAAGTTCTTGGAAACACCATATATTTT CASSEVLGNTIYF
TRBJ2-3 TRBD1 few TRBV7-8 TGTGCCAGCAGCGACGGGGACAGGAGAAGCACAGATACGCAGTATTTT CASSDGDRRSTDTQYF
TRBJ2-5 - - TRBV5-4 TGTGCCAGCAGTCCCGAGACGGACGCGACCCAGTACTTC CASSPETDATQYF
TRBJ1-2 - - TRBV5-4 TGTGCCAGCAGCCCCGAGACACGCGTCTATGGCTACACCTTC CASSPETRVYGYTF
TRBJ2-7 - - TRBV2 TGTGCCAGCAGTGGCTCCAGAGGGGACGAGCAGTACTTC CASSGSRGDEQYF
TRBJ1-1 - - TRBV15 TGTGCCACCAGCAGAAAGAACACTGAAGCTTTCTTT CATSRKNTEAFF
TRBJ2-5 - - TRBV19 TGTGCCAGTAGCCTGACTAGGGATATTGGGGAGACCCAGTACTTC CASSLTRDIGETQYF
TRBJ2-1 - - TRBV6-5 TGTGCCAGCAGTTACATTGGCCGTCACAATGAGCAGTTCTTC CASSYIGRHNEQFF
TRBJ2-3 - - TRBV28 TGTGCCAGCAGTCCCCCCACCCGGGATACGCAGTATTTT CASSPPTRDTQYF
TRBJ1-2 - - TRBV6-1 TGTGCCAGCAGTGGGCAGGCCTATGGCTACACCTTC CASSGQAYGYTF
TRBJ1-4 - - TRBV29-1 TGCAGCGCCAGGATGGCTAATGAAAAACTGTTTTTT CSARMANEKLFF
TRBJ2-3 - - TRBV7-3 TGTGCCAGCAGATGGCGGGCAGCTAGCACAGATACGCAGTATTTT CASRWRAASTDTQYF
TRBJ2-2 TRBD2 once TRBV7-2 TGTGCCAGCAGCTTAAGCGGGATTGACGGGGAGCTGTTTTTT CASSLSGIDGELFF
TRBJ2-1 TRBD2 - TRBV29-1 TGCAGCATTAGCGGGAGGGCCGCTTACAATGAGCAGTTCTTC CSISGRAAYNEQFF
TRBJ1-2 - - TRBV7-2 TGTGCCAGCAGCCCCACGGCGGGGAGGTACACCTTC CASSPTAGRYTF
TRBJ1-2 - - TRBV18 TGTGCCAGCTCACCAGCAAACAGGGACTACAATGGCTACACCTTC CASSPANRDYNGYTF
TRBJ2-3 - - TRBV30 TGTGCCTGGAGCCCGGGACTTAGCACAGATACGCAGTATTTT CAWSPGLSTDTQYF
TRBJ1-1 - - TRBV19 TGTGCCAGTAAGATGAGTCCCTGGCACACTGAAGCTTTCTTT CASKMSPWHTEAFF
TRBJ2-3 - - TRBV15 TGTGCCACCAGCAGAGCTGGTGGGACAGATACGCAGTATTTT CATSRAGGTDTQYF
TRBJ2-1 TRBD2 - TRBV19 TGTGCCAGTGGCCTAACGGGACTAGCGGGAGGGGAGTTCTTC CASGLTGLAGGEFF
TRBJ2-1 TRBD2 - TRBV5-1 TGCGCCAGCAGCTTGAGGTTGACTAGCAGCAATGAGCAGTTCTTC CASSLRLTSSNEQFF
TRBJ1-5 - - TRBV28 TGTGCCAGCAGTTTGGGGACAAATAGCAATCAGCCCCAGCATTTT CASSLGTNSNQPQHF
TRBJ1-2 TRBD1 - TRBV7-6 TGTGCCAGCAAGCCACAGGGGCGCGGGTATGGCTACACCTTC CASKPQGRGYGYTF